Following are 25 T cell receptor beta chains from one sample sequenced in a study of T cells in tuberculosis (dated by TCRdb to the late 2010s). Receptors were amplified or captured by the immunoSEQ multiplex PCR assay. Not all clones reach the TCRdb copy of this immuneACCESS table, which keeps in-frame sequences only. Checked studies attribute under half of the gap to unresolved V genes and leave the rest unexplained. The sample contains more than 30,000 clones, almost 95% of them found a single time. Over 10% of the sample lies in the top ten. Sequencing was performed on PBMCs. Receptor source: a donor aged 10-29 years with latent tuberculosis or without tuberculosis infection. Some clones in this sample may be carry-over from other donors' samples.

The chain employs TRBV7-2 and TRBJ1-1; D gene ambiguous. This CDR3 region has 12 residues. Deletions cut 2 bases from V and 7 bases from J, with 8 bases between. Per the germline V gene, CDR1 is SGHTA and CDR2 is FQGNSA. The CDR3 sequence: CASSLRGHEAFF. The CDR3 nucleotides read TGTGCCAGCAGCTTACGGGGTCATGAAGCTTTCTTT.

The chain carries TRBV27 and TRBJ2-5; D may be TRBD2 (6 bases). The CDR3 totals 13 residues. The germline V and J ends were trimmed by 3 bases and 7 bases, with 12 bases remaining between them. Germline-derived CDR1 and CDR2 are MNHEY and SMNVEV (reference sequence). CDR3 region: CASSLYQGGTQYF. The DNA for the CDR3 is TGTGCCAGCAGTTTGTACCAGGGAGGGACCCAGTACTTC.

The chain is built from TRBV2 and TRBJ2-6, with D perhaps matching TRBD1 (6 bases). V was pared by 4 bases and J by 0 bases, with 7 bases between. Germline V gene lookup returns CDR1 SNHLY and CDR2 FYNNEI. This CDR3 has 15 amino acids. CDR3 coding DNA: TGTGCCAGCAGTGGGACAGACTCTGGGGCCAACGTCCTGACTTTC. This translates into CASSGTDSGANVLTF.

The chain has TRBV2 and TRBJ1-1; TRBD1 aligns across 11 bases. The V gene end was trimmed by 6 bases and the J gene end by 3 bases; junction bases not matched to a gene: 3. In germline, CDR1 is SNHLY, CDR2 FYNNEI. The CDR3 loop spans 14 amino acids. The CDR3 protein is CASRTGQGDTEAFF. The CDR3, as DNA: TGTGCCAGCAGAACGGGACAGGGGGACACTGAAGCTTTCTTT. Full variable domain (outside the CDR3, taken from reference TRBV2 and TRBJ1-1): EPEVTQTPSHQVTQMGQEVILRCVPISNHLYFYWYRQILGQKVEFLVSFYNNEISEKSEIFDDQFSVERPDGSNFTLKIRSTKLEDSAMYFCASRTGQGDTEAFFGQGTRLTVV.

The chain is built from TRBV5-1 and TRBJ2-6, with D uncertain. Germline V gene lookup returns CDR1 SGHRS and CDR2 YFSETQ. V shed 1 base and J shed 0 bases, with 14 bases lying between them. The CDR3 consists of 18 residues. CDR3 DNA sequence: TGCGCCAGCAGCTTGTTAGCTCAAACCCGCTCTGGGGCCAACGTCCTGACTTTC. Its protein is CASSLLAQTRSGANVLTF. Combining the CDR3 with reference TRBV5-1 and TRBJ2-6 gives the whole variable domain KAGVTQTPRYLIKTRGQQVTLSCSPISGHRSVSWYQQTPGQGLQFLFEYFSETQRNKGNFPGRFSGRQFSNSRSEMNVSTLELGDSALYLCASSLLAQTRSGANVLTFGAGSRLTVL.

This chain links TRBV11-1 with TRBJ1-6, with TRBD1 matching over 7 bases. CDR1 and CDR2 from the germline V gene are SGHAT and FQDESV (reference sequence). V shed 8 bases and J 6 bases; nucleotides not matched to a gene: 4. This CDR3 has 13 amino acids. The CDR3 bases are TGTGCCAGCGGGGACAGCTCTAATTCACCCCTCCACTTT. This encodes CASGDSSNSPLHF.

V usage is TRBV5-4 and J usage is TRBJ2-3; a weak D match, TRBD1 (8 bases). Trimming shortened V by 8 bases and J by 5 bases, and 24 bases separated the two germline ends. The CDR3 consists of 16 residues. CDR1 SGHNT and CDR2 YYREEE come from the germline V gene (reference sequence). The CDR3 DNA follows: TGTGCCAGTAGCCCGAGAGCGGGACAGGTAGGAGATACGCAGTATTTT. Protein: CASSPRAGQVGDTQYF.

This clone was detected only once. This chain uses TRBV10-3 with TRBJ2-3, with D maybe TRBD1 (6 bases). The ends were cut back, 9 bases at V and 6 bases at J, with 22 bases in the middle. Per the germline V gene, CDR1 is ENHRY and CDR2 is SYGVKD. This CDR3 has 15 residues. DNA of the CDR3: TGTGCCATAAAACCCACTGACAGGTTGCTTGATACGCAGTATTTT. This sequence encodes CAIKPTDRLLDTQYF.

This clone is labeled as large. This chain connects TRBV19 to TRBJ2-1; 7 bases map to TRBD1. From germline, CDR1 is LNHDA and CDR2 SQIVND (reference sequence). The CDR3 runs 15 residues. V was clipped by 0 bases and J by 3 bases; unmatched bases: 2. CDR3 in amino acids: CASSIEQGFYNEQFF. In DNA, the CDR3 is TGTGCCAGTAGTATAGAACAGGGGTTCTACAATGAGCAGTTCTTC.

The chain joins TRBV7-6 to TRBJ1-3; TRBD1 is a possible D gene (6 bases). The CDR3 consists of 12 residues. Trimming took off 5 bases at V and 11 bases at J, with 13 bases between the two ends. Per the germline V gene, CDR1 is SGHVS and CDR2 is FNYEAQ. CDR3 sequence (DNA): TGTGCCAGCAGCCTTAGAGGGGGTCCCATATATTTT. Its translation: CASSLRGGPIYF.

V is TRBV7-2 and J is TRBJ2-5, with TRBD1 matching 8 bases. The germline gives CDR1 SGHTA, CDR2 FQGNSA. The length of the CDR3 is 15 residues. The V and J ends lost 5 bases and 9 bases, in that order; junction bases with no gene match: 14. The chain's CDR3 is CASSPTGQGARAQYF. The CDR3 DNA is TGTGCCAGCAGCCCCACGGGTCAGGGGGCTCGAGCCCAGTACTTC.

The table lists this clone with a few counts. The chain carries TRBV7-2 and TRBJ1-2; 8 bases line up with TRBD1. Germline values: CDR1 SGHTA, CDR2 FQGNSA. The V gene end was trimmed by 0 bases and the J gene end by 8 bases; junction bases not matched to a gene: 5. The CDR3 is 14 residues long. For the CDR3, the DNA is TGTGCCAGCAGCTTAGCGGGGACAGGTGAAGGCTACACCTTC. Translation: CASSLAGTGEGYTF.

This chain joins TRBV5-5 and TRBJ2-3; TRBD2 matches at 12 bases. CDR3 length: 16 amino acids. J lost 5 bases, V lost 1 base, and 5 bases had no gene match. Germline V gives CDR1 SGHKS, CDR2 YYEKEE (reference sequence). CDR3 loop: CASSLSETSGGDTQYF. DNA of the CDR3: TGTGCCAGCAGCTTGTCGGAGACTAGCGGGGGAGATACGCAGTATTTT.

The V call is TRBV7-2, the J call TRBJ1-2; 7 bases are shared with TRBD1. V lost 6 bases to trimming and J lost 8 bases; unmatched junction nucleotides: 12. The CDR3 spans 14 residues. The germline V gene has CDR1 SGHTA and CDR2 FQGNSA. The CDR3 here is CASRPRQGGEGYTF. CDR3 DNA: TGTGCCAGCAGGCCCCGACAGGGCGGGGAAGGCTACACCTTC.

V usage is TRBV20-1 and J usage is TRBJ2-5, with D hard to call. V lost 7 bases and J 1 base, leaving 7 bases between the germline ends. Germline V gene sequence: CDR1 DFQATT, CDR2 SNEGSKA (reference sequence). This CDR3 has 11 amino acids. This CDR3 reads CSGASQETQYF. The CDR3 nucleotides read TGCAGTGGGGCTTCCCAAGAGACCCAGTACTTC.

This chain uses TRBV7-2 with TRBJ1-2, with TRBD1 matching over 10 bases. The junction had 15 bases not matched to a gene; V was cut back by 2 bases and J by 6 bases. Germline V gives CDR1 SGHTA, CDR2 FQGNSA. The CDR3 runs to 18 residues. The DNA for the CDR3 is TGTGCCAGCAGCTTATCGGCCGGCGAGACAGGGGGCTCGAATGGCTACACCTTC. It translates to CASSLSAGETGGSNGYTF.

The V call is TRBV6-5, the J call TRBJ2-7; the D gene is possibly TRBD2 (7 bases). This CDR3 spans 15 amino acids. Trimming cost V 0 bases and J 2 bases, with 11 bases left between them. Germline CDR1 MNHEY, CDR2 SVGAGI. CDR3 DNA: TGTGCCAGCAGTTACTCGACGGGGGGCACCTACGAGCAGTACTTC. Translating it yields CASSYSTGGTYEQYF.

The genes are TRBV18 and TRBJ2-7, with D perhaps matching TRBD2 (5 bases). This CDR3 comprises 13 residues. Trimming removed 4 bases from V and 5 bases from J, with 12 bases in between. Germline CDR1 KGHSH, CDR2 LQKENI. This CDR3 is CASSLNNGDEQYF. DNA of the CDR3: TGTGCCAGCTCACTTAATAACGGGGACGAGCAGTACTTC.

This sequence joins TRBV5-1 and TRBJ2-5; 9 nucleotides align to TRBD2. V dropped 0 bases and J dropped 5; count of bases not matched to a gene: 5. The length of the CDR3 is 15 residues. Germline CDR1 and CDR2: SGHRS and YFSETQ. CDR3 in DNA: TGCGCCAGCAGCTTGGCAAGCGGGGGGCGTGAGACCCAGTACTTC. Encoded protein: CASSLASGGRETQYF.

The chain recombines TRBV7-6 with TRBJ2-2; 10 nucleotides agree with TRBD2. In germline, CDR1 is SGHVS, CDR2 FNYEAQ. The junction had 9 bases not matched to a gene; V was cut back by 5 bases and J by 6 bases. The CDR3 has 16 amino acids. The DNA for the CDR3 is TGTGCCAGCAGCCCCCGGACTAGCGGCACATCCGGGGAGCTGTTTTTT. This codes for CASSPRTSGTSGELFF. Full variable domain (remainder filled in from reference TRBV7-6 and TRBJ2-2): GAGVSQSPRYKVTKRGQDVALRCDPISGHVSLYWYRQALGQGPEFLTYFNYEAQQDKSGLPNDRFSAERPEGSISTLTIQRTEQRDSAMYRCASSPRTSGTSGELFFGEGSRLTVL.

This rearrangement joins TRBV5-1 to TRBJ2-2; the match to TRBD1 covers 9 bases. Germline lookup yields CDR1 SGHRS and CDR2 YFSETQ. After removal of 4 bases from V and 0 bases from J, the junction contained 4 bases not matched to a gene. This CDR3 has 16 residues. DNA of the CDR3: TGCGCCAGCAGCGGGACAGGGAACGCGAACACCGGGGAGCTGTTTTTT. Its translation is CASSGTGNANTGELFF.

V is TRBV18 and J is TRBJ2-7, with D tentatively TRBD1 (6 bases). V lost 4 bases, J lost 1 base, and 20 bases lay in between. The length of the CDR3 is 17 residues. Per the germline V gene, CDR1 is KGHSH and CDR2 is LQKENI. The CDR3 nucleotides read TGTGCCAGCTCACGGTCGGACAGCGCGTCGGGGTCCTACGAGCAGTACTTC. Translating gives CASSRSDSASGSYEQYF.

The chain links TRBV5-4 to TRBJ2-3; the match to TRBD2 covers 13 bases. The V and J ends lost 4 bases and 4 bases, in that order; junction bases with no gene match: 12. Per germline, CDR1 SGHNT and CDR2 YYREEE (reference sequence). The CDR3 runs 18 residues. The CDR3 nucleotides are TGTGCCAGCAGCCAACTCGAATGGACTAGCGGGGGCCCAGATACGCAGTATTTT. Residues: CASSQLEWTSGGPDTQYF.

This clone is medium-sized. The chain carries TRBV27 and TRBJ2-7, with D possibly being TRBD2 (6 bases). Looked up from germline, CDR1 is MNHEY and CDR2 is SMNVEV (reference sequence). The CDR3 has 14 amino acids. Trimming removed 2 bases from V and 0 bases from J, with 8 bases in between. The DNA for the CDR3 is TGTGCCAGCAGTTTAGGGGGGAGCTCCTACGAGCAGTACTTC. It specifies CASSLGGSSYEQYF.

This chain joins TRBV27 and TRBJ1-4; 11 nucleotides line up with TRBD1. V lost 6 bases, J lost 8 bases, and 11 bases stayed unmatched. The germline gives CDR1 MNHEY, CDR2 SMNVEV (reference sequence). The CDR3 spans 16 residues. The CDR3 spells CASSRLPGQGDEKLFF. CDR3 bases: TGTGCCAGCAGCCGGCTCCCGGGACAGGGGGACGAAAAACTGTTTTTT.